The 22 T cell receptor beta chains given below trace back to one sample, sequenced in a study of T-cell memory formation after mild COVID-19. From the 5' RACE reads, TCRdb called clonotypes with MiXCR, one entry per CDR3 protein. Found here are about 350,000 distinct CDR3 sequences, 13% to 15% of them singletons; the top ten hold about 20%. Specimen: PBMCs or a T cell subset sorted from them (not recorded which). These receptors all stem from a man aged 18 to 30 who had mild COVID-19 (a few samples of this study predate the infection). Cell type and time point are not known.

The rearrangement links TRBV12-3 or TRBV12-4 to TRBJ1-2; D is unclear. The CDR3 has 13 amino acids. Trimming removed 7 bases at V and 4 bases at J, with 13 bases between. This chain's CDR3 is CASKGEGFYGYTF. Here the CDR3 DNA reads TGTGCCAGCAAGGGAGAGGGTTTCTATGGCTACACCTTC.

The CDR3 region is CASSLVWGRPPGDTQYF. Written as DNA, the CDR3 is TGTGCCAGCAGCTTAGTGTGGGGGCGGCCCCCAGGAGATACGCAGTATTTT. The chain couples TRBV11-2 to TRBJ2-3; tentative D call: TRBD1 (6 bases). The CDR3 is 17 residues long. Trimming pared 1 base from V and 5 bases from J, leaving 19 bases between. Germline assignment: CDR1 SGHAT and CDR2 FQNNGV.

This rearrangement joins TRBV15 to TRBJ1-2, with no clear D. CDR1 and CDR2 (germline): LNHNV, YYDKDF (reference sequence). The CDR3 has 14 amino acids. Trimming pared 0 bases from V and 3 bases from J, leaving 8 bases between. The CDR3 nucleotides read TGTGCCACCAGCAGAGATCGGGGTGACTATGGCTACACCTTC. It specifies CATSRDRGDYGYTF.

This chain links TRBV10-2 with TRBJ2-7; 9 nucleotides agree with TRBD2. CDR3 size: 14 residues. In germline, CDR1 is WSHSY, CDR2 SAAADI. V lost 2 bases and J lost 4; bases outside the gene matches: 3. The CDR3 DNA reads TGCGCCAGCAGTGAGGGACTAGCGTTGTACGAGCAGTACTTC. This gives the protein CASSEGLALYEQYF.

This clonotype has a handful of counts. The chain uses TRBV5-1 and TRBJ2-7, with 7 bases matching TRBD1. V lost 2 bases to trimming and J lost 2 bases; unmatched junction nucleotides: 7. Germline V gene data show CDR1 as SGHRS and CDR2 as YFSETQ. The CDR3 runs to 15 residues. CDR3 nucleotide sequence: TGCGCCAGCAGCTTATTAGGACAGGCAACCTACGAGCAGTACTTC. Protein product: CASSLLGQATYEQYF.

A few counts support this clonotype. The V gene is TRBV5-1, the J gene TRBJ2-5; 8 bases are a match to TRBD1. Germline lookup yields CDR1 SGHRS and CDR2 YFSETQ. The V gene end was trimmed by 2 bases and the J gene end by 5 bases; junction bases not matched to a gene: 8. This CDR3 is built from 15 residues. CDR3 protein: CASSFPTGAGETQYF. The CDR3 DNA sequence: TGCGCCAGCAGCTTTCCGACAGGGGCCGGCGAGACCCAGTACTTC. The whole variable domain, filled in from reference TRBV5-1 and TRBJ2-5, reads KAGVTQTPRYLIKTRGQQVTLSCSPISGHRSVSWYQQTPGQGLQFLFEYFSETQRNKGNFPGRFSGRQFSNSRSEMNVSTLELGDSALYLCASSFPTGAGETQYFGPGTRLLVL.

This clonotype has more than one count but fewer than ten. V gene TRBV9 combines with J gene TRBJ1-1, with D possibly being TRBD1 (6 bases). The germline V gene encodes CDR1 SGDLS and CDR2 YYNGEE. Trimming took 0 bases from V and 3 from J, leaving 12 bases between them. The CDR3 is 15 residues long. The CDR3 nucleotides are TGTGCCAGCAGCGTAGTGGGGGCGCGTGACACTGAAGCTTTCTTT. This gives the protein CASSVVGARDTEAFF.

The chain couples TRBV7-4 to TRBJ2-7, with D hard to call. The V gene's germline CDR1 is SGHVT and CDR2 SQSDAQ. The V and J ends lost 7 bases and 3 bases respectively, with 19 bases between them. The CDR3 spans 15 residues. The CDR3 region is CASKPPDASLYEQYV. CDR3 DNA: TGTGCCAGCAAGCCCCCGGATGCTAGTCTCTACGAGCAGTACGTC.

This clonotype has more than one count but fewer than ten. V gene TRBV18 combines with J gene TRBJ2-2; maybe TRBD2 (5 bases). The germline V gene encodes CDR1 KGHSH and CDR2 LQKENI. V gave up 6 bases and J gave up 6 bases, with 11 bases separating them. The CDR3 extends over 13 amino acids. The CDR3 sequence is CASSAGDAGELFF. The CDR3 DNA is TGTGCCAGCTCGGCCGGGGATGCCGGGGAGCTGTTTTTT.

This clonotype was counted many times. This chain connects TRBV6-5 to TRBJ2-1; weak D call: TRBD1 (5 bases). The germline CDR1 and CDR2 sequences are MNHEY and SVGAGI. This CDR3 region has 14 residues. With 7 bases removed from V and 7 bases from J, the gap between germline ends came to 17 bases. Here the CDR3 DNA reads TGTGCCAGCACGTGGATGGAAGGGGATAATGAGCAGTTCTTC. Translation gives CASTWMEGDNEQFF.

This clonotype appeared a few times. The chain couples TRBV5-1 to TRBJ2-5; TRBD2 matches at 7 bases. Germline V lookup: CDR1 SGHRS, CDR2 YFSETQ. The trim removed 4 bases at V and 0 bases at J, leaving 3 bases unmatched. This CDR3 has 14 residues. CDR3 sequence reads: CASSLAGDQETQYF. For the CDR3, the DNA is TGCGCCAGCAGCCTCGCGGGGGACCAAGAGACCCAGTACTTC. Filled out from reference TRBV5-1 and TRBJ2-5, the complete variable domain reads KAGVTQTPRYLIKTRGQQVTLSCSPISGHRSVSWYQQTPGQGLQFLFEYFSETQRNKGNFPGRFSGRQFSNSRSEMNVSTLELGDSALYLCASSLAGDQETQYFGPGTRLLVL.

The chain links TRBV5-6 to TRBJ2-6; TRBD1 matches 12 bases. The CDR3 has 18 amino acids. V dropped 4 bases and J dropped 0; count of bases not matched to a gene: 5. Germline V gives CDR1 SGHDT, CDR2 YYEEEE. The CDR3: CASSVGQGADSGANVLTF. The DNA for the CDR3 is TGTGCCAGCAGCGTGGGACAGGGGGCTGACTCTGGGGCCAACGTCCTGACTTTC.

The chain couples TRBV4-3 to TRBJ2-3; the D gene is possibly TRBD1 (6 bases). The CDR3 is 18 amino acids. Germline CDR1 reads LGHNA; CDR2 reads YSLEER. Trimming took off 4 bases at V and 0 bases at J, with 20 bases between the two ends. CDR3 in DNA: TGCGCCAGCAGCCGGACCGGGACATCGAGGCTTAGCACAGATACGCAGTATTTT. Amino acids: CASSRTGTSRLSTDTQYF.

There are many counts of this clonotype. The chain recombines TRBV4-2 with TRBJ1-3; TRBD1 is a possible D gene (5 bases). The CDR3 is made up of 15 amino acids. V shed 4 bases and J shed 0 bases, with 10 bases lying between them. The germline V gene encodes CDR1 LGHNA and CDR2 YNFKEQ. The CDR3 sequence is CASSRPGGSGNTIYF. In nucleotides, the CDR3 is TGTGCCAGCAGCCGCCCGGGGGGCTCTGGAAACACCATATATTTT.

The chain links TRBV7-3 to TRBJ1-1, with D tentatively TRBD1 (6 bases). The V gene lost 7 bases and the J gene lost 7 bases, with 25 bases spanning the gap. The CDR3 loop spans 16 amino acids. Germline V gives CDR1 SGHTA, CDR2 FQGTGA. The CDR3 sequence is CASTPGGGPGISEAFF. As DNA, the CDR3 is TGTGCCAGCACTCCAGGCGGGGGGCCGGGGATTAGTGAAGCTTTCTTT.

A few counts support this clonotype. V usage is TRBV12-5 and J usage is TRBJ1-2; D uncertain. The V gene's germline CDR1 is LGHNT and CDR2 FRNRAP. The V gene lost 1 base and the J gene lost 1 base, with 4 bases spanning the gap. The CDR3 totals 13 residues. CDR3 protein: CASGLGVNYGYTF. The CDR3 region has the DNA TGTGCTAGTGGTTTGGGGGTTAACTATGGCTACACCTTC. The whole variable domain, filled in from reference TRBV12-5 and TRBJ1-2, reads DARVTQTPRHKVTEMGQEVTMRCQPILGHNTVFWYRQTMMQGLELLAYFRNRAPLDDSGMPKDRFSAEMPDATLATLKIQPSEPRDSAVYFCASGLGVNYGYTFGSGTRLTVV.

Many counts were recorded for this clonotype. The rearrangement uses TRBV5-5 and TRBJ1-1; D remains unclear. This CDR3 contains 14 residues. Germline values: CDR1 SGHKS, CDR2 YYEKEE (reference sequence). The V end lost 4 bases, the J end lost 3 bases, and 13 bases lay between the germline ends. CDR3 sequence: CASSKLSRDTEAFF. The CDR3 DNA reads as TGTGCCAGCAGCAAACTTTCTAGGGACACTGAAGCTTTCTTT.

This clonotype was detected a few times. The rearrangement uses TRBV6-6 and TRBJ2-2; either TRBD1 or TRBD2 may supply D (5 bases each). The V end was cut by 3 bases, the J end by 3 bases, with 20 bases between. The germline V gene has CDR1 MNHNY and CDR2 SVGAGI (reference sequence). The CDR3 spans 18 residues. The CDR3 spells CASSYGGGTGTYTGELFF. The CDR3 DNA follows: TGTGCCAGCAGTTATGGTGGCGGAACCGGGACCTACACCGGGGAGCTGTTTTTT.

This clonotype was observed a few times. The rearrangement joins TRBV4-3 to TRBJ2-1; D may be TRBD2 (6 bases). Between the trimmed V and J ends, which lost 0 bases and 1 base, there was a span of 16 bases. The CDR3 is 18 residues long. Germline lookup yields CDR1 LGHNA and CDR2 YSLEER. Here the CDR3 reads CASSQDSTRWGSYNEQFF. For the CDR3, the DNA is TGCGCCAGCAGCCAAGATTCGACTAGATGGGGGTCCTACAATGAGCAGTTCTTC.

V and J are TRBV7-9 and TRBJ1-4; the match to TRBD1 covers 7 bases. Looked up from germline, CDR1 is SEHNR and CDR2 is FQNEAQ (reference sequence). The ends lost 1 base at V and 4 bases at J; junction bases unmatched: 9. This CDR3 has 17 amino acids. This CDR3 reads CASSLGRQGYGNEKLFF. CDR3 sequence (DNA): TGTGCCAGCAGCTTAGGGCGACAGGGCTACGGTAATGAAAAACTGTTTTTT. Together with reference TRBV7-9 and TRBJ1-4, the CDR3 gives the full variable domain: DTGVSQNPRHKITKRGQNVTFRCDPISEHNRLYWYRQTLGQGPEFLTYFQNEAQLEKSRLLSDRFSAERPKGSFSTLEIQRTEQGDSAMYLCASSLGRQGYGNEKLFFGSGTQLSVL.

The chain recombines TRBV12-3 or TRBV12-4 with TRBJ1-2; TRBD1 matches 7 bases. Trimming took 7 bases from V and 7 from J; bases not matched to a gene: 9. This CDR3 is built from 13 residues. CDR3 DNA: TGTGCCAGCACCTTCAGGGGGGCGGGTGGCTACACCTTC. Protein: CASTFRGAGGYTF.

V gene TRBV25-1 combines with J gene TRBJ2-1; D not resolved. The V end was cut by 0 bases, the J end by 9 bases, with 6 bases between. The CDR3 is made up of 12 amino acids. Germline V gene sequence: CDR1 MGHDK, CDR2 SYGVNS. CDR3 in amino acids: CASSEYYGEQFF. The DNA for the CDR3 is TGTGCCAGCAGTGAATATTATGGTGAGCAGTTCTTC.